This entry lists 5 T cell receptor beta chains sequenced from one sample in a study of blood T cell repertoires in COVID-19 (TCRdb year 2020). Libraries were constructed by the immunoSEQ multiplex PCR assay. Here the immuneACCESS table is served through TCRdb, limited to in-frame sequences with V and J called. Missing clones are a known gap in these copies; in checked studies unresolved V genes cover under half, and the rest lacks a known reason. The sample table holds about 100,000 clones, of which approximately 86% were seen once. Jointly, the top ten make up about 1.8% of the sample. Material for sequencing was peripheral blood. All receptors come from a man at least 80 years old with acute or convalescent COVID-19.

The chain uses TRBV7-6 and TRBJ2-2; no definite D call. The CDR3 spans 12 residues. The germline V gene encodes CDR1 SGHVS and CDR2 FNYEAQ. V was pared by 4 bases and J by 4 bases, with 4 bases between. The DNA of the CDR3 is TGTGCCAGCAGCTCGTTCACCGGGGAGCTGTTTTTT. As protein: CASSSFTGELFF.

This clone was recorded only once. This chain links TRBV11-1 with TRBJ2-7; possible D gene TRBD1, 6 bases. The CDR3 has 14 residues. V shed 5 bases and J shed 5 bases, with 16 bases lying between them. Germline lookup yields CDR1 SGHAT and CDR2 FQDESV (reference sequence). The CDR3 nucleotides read TGTGCCAGCAGCGGTACAGGGAATCGAAACGAGCAGTACTTC. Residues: CASSGTGNRNEQYF.

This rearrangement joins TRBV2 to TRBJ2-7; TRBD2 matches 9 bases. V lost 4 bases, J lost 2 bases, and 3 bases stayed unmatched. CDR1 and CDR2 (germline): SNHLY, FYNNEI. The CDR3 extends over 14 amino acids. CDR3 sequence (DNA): TGTGCCAGCAGTGGGACTAGCGTAACCTACGAGCAGTACTTC. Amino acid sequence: CASSGTSVTYEQYF. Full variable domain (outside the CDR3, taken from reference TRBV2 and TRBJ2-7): EPEVTQTPSHQVTQMGQEVILRCVPISNHLYFYWYRQILGQKVEFLVSFYNNEISEKSEIFDDQFSVERPDGSNFTLKIRSTKLEDSAMYFCASSGTSVTYEQYFGPGTRLTVT.

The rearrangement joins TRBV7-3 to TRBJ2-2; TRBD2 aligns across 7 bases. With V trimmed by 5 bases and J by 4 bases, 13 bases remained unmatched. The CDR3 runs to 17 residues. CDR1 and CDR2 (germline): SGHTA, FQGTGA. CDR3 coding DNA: TGTGCCAGCAGCCCCACCCTAGGGCTAGCGGTCACCGGGGAGCTGTTTTTT. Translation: CASSPTLGLAVTGELFF.

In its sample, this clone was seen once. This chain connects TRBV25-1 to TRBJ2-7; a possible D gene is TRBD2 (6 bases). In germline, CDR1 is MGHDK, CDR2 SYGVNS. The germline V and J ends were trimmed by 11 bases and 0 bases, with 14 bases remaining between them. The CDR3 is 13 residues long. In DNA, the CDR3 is TGTGCCGCAGATAGCGGTTCCTCCTACGAGCAGTACTTC. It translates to CAADSGSSYEQYF.